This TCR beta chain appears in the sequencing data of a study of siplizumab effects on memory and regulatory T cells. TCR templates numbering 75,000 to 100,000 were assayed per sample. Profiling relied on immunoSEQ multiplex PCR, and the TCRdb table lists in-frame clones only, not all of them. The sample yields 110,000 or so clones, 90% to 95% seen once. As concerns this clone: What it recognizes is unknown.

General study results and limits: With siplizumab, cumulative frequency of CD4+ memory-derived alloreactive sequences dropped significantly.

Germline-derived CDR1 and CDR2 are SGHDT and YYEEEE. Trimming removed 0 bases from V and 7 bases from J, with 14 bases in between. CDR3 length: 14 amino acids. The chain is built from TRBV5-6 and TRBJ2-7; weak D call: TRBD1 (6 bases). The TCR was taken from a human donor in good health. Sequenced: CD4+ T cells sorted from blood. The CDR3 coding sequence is TGTGCCAGCAGCTTGGGACAGGCCGGCGATGAGCAGTACTTC. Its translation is CASSLGQAGDEQYF.